This TCR beta chain appears in the sequencing data of a study of human T cells and chemical hapten exposure. TCRdb analysed the RACE reads with MiXCR anew, one entry per CDR3 protein. This table has fewer than 300,000 distinct CDR3 sequences, 7.7% appearing once. CDR1 DFQATT and CDR2 SNEGSKA come from the germline V gene (reference sequence). This CDR3 comprises 19 residues. Between the trimmed V and J ends, which lost 3 bases and 2 bases, there was a span of 26 bases. As for time point: pre-sensitization, week 0. Treatment of the sample: therapeutic diphenylcyclopropenone sensitization with weekly scalp DPC.

The sequencing used whole blood, collected in connection with sensitization to the hapten diphenylcyclopropenone (DPC). The TCR comes from a man between 18 and 35 years old with alopecia areata. Some clones in this sample may be carry-over from other donors' samples. This chain joins TRBV20-1 and TRBJ2-1, with D perhaps matching TRBD2 (6 bases). CDR3 bases: TGCAGTGCTAGCGCTCCCCCCGGTCGAGGCCGGGGGACCTACAATGAGCAGTTCTTC. Translation: CSASAPPGRGRGTYNEQFF.